The clone carrying this T cell receptor beta chain was recorded many times. This sample is part of a study of blood T cells in healthy people across ages. V shed 6 bases and J shed 4 bases, with 15 bases lying between them. Germline CDR1 DFQATT, CDR2 SNEGSKA (reference sequence). This CDR3 is built from 13 residues. It was with a sample-barcoded 5' primer and a J-beta primer mix that a second PCR of roughly 7 to 12 cycles was run. TCRdb re-analysed the 5' RACE reads in MiXCR, keeping a single row per CDR3 protein. The sample lists over 950,000 distinct CDR3 sequences; roughly two fifths were seen once.

The sample was blood. The chain combines TRBV20-1 with TRBJ1-2; a possible D gene is TRBD1 (5 bases). This receptor was identified in a man aged 18 to 35 in good health. CDR3 loop: CSATYQGSYGYTF. Written as DNA, the CDR3 is TGCAGTGCCACTTACCAGGGCTCCTATGGCTACACCTTC.